Reported below is one T cell receptor beta chain. TCRdb redid the calling of the RT-PCR reads with MiXCR, one entry per CDR3 protein. The sample yields about 680,000 distinct CDR3 sequences, about 14% seen once. This CDR3 comprises 15 residues. V shed 3 bases, J shed 4 bases, and the junction held 8 bases outside the gene matches. Per germline, CDR1 SGHRS and CDR2 YFSETQ. The sequencing input was memory CD4+ T cells from blood. The sequence derives from a female donor in good health, serving as a healthy control. The chain employs TRBV5-1 and TRBJ2-7; 9 bases match TRBD1. DNA of the CDR3: TGCGCCAGCAGCTACACAGGGGGCGCGGGTTACGAGCAGTACTTC. Translated: CASSYTGGAGYEQYF.